This note documents a single T cell receptor (beta chain) sequence. The sample belongs to a study of blood T cell repertoires in COVID-19. Whole-study context: The United States, Italy and Spain supplied acute and convalescent COVID-19 samples. PBMCs, B-cell-depleted T cells, or T cells were the source of the cDNA or gDNA that made up the material.

The CDR3 totals 13 residues. CDR1 LNHDA and CDR2 SQIVND come from the germline V gene (reference sequence). Trimming pared 5 bases from V and 2 bases from J, leaving 9 bases between. The repertoire was sequenced with immunoSEQ multiplex PCR; TCRdb's copy has only in-frame clones and lacks some. The profile shows approximately 280,000 clones, approximately 85% of them singletons. Material: peripheral blood. This TCR derives from a middle-aged man with active or convalescent COVID-19. V usage is TRBV19 and J usage is TRBJ1-2; D is ambiguous. CDR3 protein: CASSRALNYGYTF. DNA of the CDR3: TGTGCCAGTAGTCGAGCATTGAACTATGGCTACACCTTC.